The 20 T cell receptor beta chains given below trace back to one sample, sequenced in a study of T cell repertoires in cytomegalovirus infection. One entry per CDR3 protein results from TCRdb running MiXCR on the reads. The table shows 150,000 to 200,000 distinct CDR3 sequences, with about 18% occurring only once. Sample: CD8+ T cells from PBMCs. All receptors derive from a human donor in good health (CMV status not recorded). Some clones in this sample may be carry-over from other donors' samples.

V usage is TRBV27 and J usage is TRBJ2-3, with a weak D call TRBD1 (5 bases). V was trimmed by 3 bases and J by 3 bases, leaving 10 bases between them. This CDR3 is built from 14 residues. Per germline, CDR1 MNHEY and CDR2 SMNVEV (reference sequence). CDR3 nucleotide sequence: TGTGCCAGCAGTTTTGACAGACCGACAGATACGCAGTATTTT. As protein: CASSFDRPTDTQYF.

The V and J genes are TRBV6-2 or TRBV6-3 and TRBJ2-7, with a tentative D call TRBD1 (5 bases). Trimming took off 2 bases at V and 5 bases at J, with 13 bases between the two ends. This CDR3 has 14 amino acids. The V gene's germline CDR1 is MNHEY and CDR2 SVGEGT. The chain's CDR3 is CASSYTDRYDEQYF. CDR3 nucleotide sequence: TGTGCCAGCAGTTACACTGACAGATACGACGAGCAGTACTTC.

The chain has TRBV6-6 and TRBJ2-1; 9 positions match TRBD2. In germline, CDR1 is MNHNY, CDR2 SVGAGI (reference sequence). CDR3 length equals 13 residues. V lost 6 bases to trimming and J lost 10 bases; unmatched junction nucleotides: 7. The CDR3 bases are TGTGCCAGCAGGGAGGGACTAGCTCGCGAGCAGTTCTTC. As protein: CASREGLAREQFF.

This clonotype has more than one count but fewer than ten. CDR3 nucleotide sequence: TGTGCCAGCAGTTTTCCCGGACGGGGTCAAGAAAAACTGTTTTTT. It yields the protein CASSFPGRGQEKLFF. V and J are TRBV7-2 and TRBJ1-4; D not resolved. The germline V gene encodes CDR1 SGHTA and CDR2 FQGNSA. V lost 6 bases, J lost 8 bases, and 19 bases lay in between. The CDR3 spans 15 residues.

This clonotype has at least ten counts. The rearrangement uses TRBV7-2 and TRBJ2-7; 10 nucleotides align to TRBD2. There are 15 residues in the CDR3. The germline V gene has CDR1 SGHTA and CDR2 FQGNSA. The V gene end was trimmed by 4 bases and the J gene end by 2 bases; junction bases not matched to a gene: 5. This chain's CDR3 is CASSWTSGPPYEQYF. Written as DNA, the CDR3 is TGTGCCAGCAGCTGGACTAGCGGTCCTCCCTACGAGCAGTACTTC.

This clonotype was counted ten times or more. The chain has TRBV6-2 or TRBV6-3 and TRBJ2-7, with a weak D call TRBD2 (7 bases). Germline V CDR1 and CDR2: MNHEY, SVGEGT. The V gene lost 2 bases and the J gene lost 2 bases, with 10 bases spanning the gap. The CDR3 has 14 amino acids. DNA of the CDR3: TGTGCCAGCAGTTACGGCGGGGGCCCCTACGAGCAGTACTTC. Its protein product is CASSYGGGPYEQYF.

The J gene is TRBJ2-7, the V gene TRBV7-9, with 8 bases lining up with TRBD1. Germline assignment: CDR1 SEHNR and CDR2 FQNEAQ (reference sequence). The V and J ends lost 5 bases and 0 bases, in that order; junction bases with no gene match: 6. CDR3 length: 15 amino acids. The CDR3 loop is CASSAPGQASYEQYF. As DNA, the CDR3 is TGTGCCAGCAGCGCGCCGGGACAGGCCTCCTACGAGCAGTACTTC. Supplemented by reference TRBV7-9 and TRBJ2-7, the full variable domain reads DTGVSQNPRHKITKRGQNVTFRCDPISEHNRLYWYRQTLGQGPEFLTYFQNEAQLEKSRLLSDRFSAERPKGSFSTLEIQRTEQGDSAMYLCASSAPGQASYEQYFGPGTRLTVT.

This clonotype was observed a few times. The chain carries TRBV29-1 and TRBJ2-2, with D perhaps given as TRBD1 or TRBD2 (5 bases each). CDR3 length: 16 amino acids. Germline lookup yields CDR1 SQVTM and CDR2 ANQGSEA. The V end lost 2 bases, the J end lost 4 bases, and 17 bases lay between the germline ends. The CDR3 spells CSVEKRGGHGTGELFF. Here the CDR3 DNA reads TGCAGCGTTGAAAAGAGGGGCGGGCATGGCACCGGGGAGCTGTTTTTT.

In its sample, this clonotype was seen many times. The rearrangement uses TRBV29-1 and TRBJ1-1; 9 bases are a match to TRBD1. Germline trimming cut 3 bases from V and 5 bases from J; bases unmatched to any gene: 4. The length of the CDR3 is 13 residues. Germline V gene lookup returns CDR1 SQVTM and CDR2 ANQGSEA. CDR3 sequence (DNA): TGCAGCGTTGACAACGACAGGGGGACTGAAGCTTTCTTT. Protein sequence: CSVDNDRGTEAFF.

This clonotype was seen a few times. The J gene is TRBJ2-5, the V gene TRBV15, with D perhaps given as TRBD1 or TRBD2 (5 bases each). With 5 bases removed from V and 4 bases from J, the gap between germline ends came to 14 bases. The CDR3 loop spans 14 amino acids. The germline gives CDR1 LNHNV, CDR2 YYDKDF (reference sequence). CDR3 loop: CATSPRGAGETQYF. In DNA, the CDR3 is TGTGCCACCAGCCCCCGAGGGGCGGGAGAGACCCAGTACTTC. Using reference TRBV15 and TRBJ2-5 for the parts outside the CDR3, the full variable domain is DAMVIQNPRYQVTQFGKPVTLSCSQTLNHNVMYWYQQKSSQAPKLLFHYYDKDFNNEADTPDNFQSRRPNTSFCFLDIRSPGLGDTAMYLCATSPRGAGETQYFGPGTRLLVL.

The CDR3 reads CASSHRDRGLKDYGYTF. CDR3 DNA: TGTGCCAGCAGCCACCGGGACAGGGGCCTGAAGGACTATGGCTACACCTTC. The V and J genes are TRBV7-2 and TRBJ1-2; 10 nucleotides align to TRBD1. This CDR3 region has 17 residues. Germline V gives CDR1 SGHTA, CDR2 FQGNSA. The V and J ends lost 5 bases and 3 bases, in that order; junction bases with no gene match: 12.

In this sample, this clonotype turned up many times. The rearrangement joins TRBV7-8 to TRBJ2-1; maybe TRBD1 (5 bases). Germline CDR1 reads SGHVS; CDR2 reads FQNEAQ. The V and J ends lost 1 base and 9 bases respectively, with 7 bases between them. This CDR3 region has 12 residues. CDR3 residues: CASSLEGVEQFF. CDR3 bases: TGTGCCAGCAGCTTAGAAGGGGTTGAGCAGTTCTTC. Complete variable domain (other parts from reference TRBV7-8 and TRBJ2-1): GAGVSQSPRYKVAKRGQDVALRCDPISGHVSLFWYQQALGQGPEFLTYFQNEAQLDKSGLPSDRFFAERPEGSVSTLKIQRTQQEDSAVYLCASSLEGVEQFFGPGTRLTVL.

This rearrangement joins TRBV27 to TRBJ2-1; D call uncertain. Germline CDR1 MNHEY, CDR2 SMNVEV (reference sequence). V dropped 0 bases and J dropped 8 bases, with 8 bases sitting between them. The CDR3 spans 13 residues. The CDR3 sequence: CASSLSRFDEQFF. In nucleotides, the CDR3 is TGTGCCAGCAGTTTATCGAGGTTCGATGAGCAGTTCTTC.

The chain employs TRBV6-5 and TRBJ1-1; no reliable D call. Germline lookup yields CDR1 MNHEY and CDR2 SVGAGI. Between the trimmed V and J ends, which lost 5 bases and 1 base, there was a span of 14 bases. This CDR3 region has 15 residues. The CDR3 reads CASSPQSGSNTEAFF. In nucleotides, the CDR3 is TGTGCCAGCAGTCCCCAATCTGGGTCGAACACTGAAGCTTTCTTT.

The rearrangement uses TRBV28 and TRBJ2-5; weak D call: TRBD2 (5 bases). V was cut by 1 base and J by 4 bases, with 10 bases left in between. From germline, CDR1 is MDHEN and CDR2 SYDVKM. This CDR3 spans 14 amino acids. In nucleotides, the CDR3 is TGTGCCAGCAGTTTATTAAGAGGGCCAGAGACCCAGTACTTC. It is translated as CASSLLRGPETQYF.

V is TRBV20-1 and J is TRBJ1-2, with D hard to call. Germline loops: CDR1 DFQATT, CDR2 SNEGSKA (reference sequence). V shed 5 bases and J shed 5 bases, with 9 bases lying between them. This CDR3 has 11 residues. The DNA for the CDR3 is TGCAGTGCTGGGAAGGTTTATGGCTACACCTTC. It encodes CSAGKVYGYTF.

In regard to this clonotype: A junction end diverges from the germline sequence, so it may reflect a read error. The chain uses TRBV27 and TRBJ1-1; D not resolved. The length of the CDR3 is 14 residues. Germline values: CDR1 MNHEY, CDR2 SMNVEV (reference sequence). CDR3 region: CARSLRGPNTEAFF. DNA of the CDR3: TGTGCCCGCAGTTTACGGGGTCCGAACACTGAAGCTTTCTTT.

The gene calls are TRBV7-9 and TRBJ2-2; D possibly matches TRBD1 or TRBD2 (5 bases each). CDR3 length: 14 residues. Per germline, CDR1 SEHNR and CDR2 FQNEAQ (reference sequence). V was trimmed by 8 bases and J by 1 base, leaving 11 bases between them. CDR3 bases: TGTGCCAGCCCGGGACCGGTGAACACCGGGGAGCTGTTTTTT. The encoded protein is CASPGPVNTGELFF. The whole variable domain, remainder taken from reference TRBV7-9 and TRBJ2-2, is DTGVSQNPRHKITKRGQNVTFRCDPISEHNRLYWYRQTLGQGPEFLTYFQNEAQLEKSRLLSDRFSAERPKGSFSTLEIQRTEQGDSAMYLCASPGPVNTGELFFGEGSRLTVL.

V usage is TRBV6-2 or TRBV6-3 and J usage is TRBJ2-1; 7 bases line up with TRBD1. CDR3 length: 15 residues. Germline V lookup: CDR1 MNHEY, CDR2 SVGEGT. V lost 4 bases and J lost 4; bases outside the gene matches: 7. The CDR3, as DNA: TGTGCCAGCAGTTTCCGACAGGGCCATTACAATGAGCAGTTCTTC. This gives the protein CASSFRQGHYNEQFF.

The rearrangement links TRBV7-2 to TRBJ2-1; D call uncertain. CDR1 SGHTA and CDR2 FQGNSA come from the germline V gene. This CDR3 has 12 amino acids. V lost 2 bases, J lost 9 bases, and 8 bases lay in between. CDR3 in amino acids: CASSLTGGEQFF. The CDR3, as DNA: TGTGCCAGCAGCTTAACGGGTGGTGAGCAGTTCTTC.